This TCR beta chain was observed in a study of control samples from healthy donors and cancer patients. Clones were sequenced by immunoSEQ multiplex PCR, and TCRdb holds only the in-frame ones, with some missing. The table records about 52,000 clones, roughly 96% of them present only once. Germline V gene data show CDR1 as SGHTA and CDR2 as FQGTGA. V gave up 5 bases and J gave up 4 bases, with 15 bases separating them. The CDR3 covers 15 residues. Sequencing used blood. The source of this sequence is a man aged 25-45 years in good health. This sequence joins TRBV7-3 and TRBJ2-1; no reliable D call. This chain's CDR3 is CASSLRVTLYNEQFF. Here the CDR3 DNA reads TGTGCCAGCAGCCTAAGGGTCACCCTGTACAATGAGCAGTTCTTC.